A selection of T cell receptor beta chains follows, all from one sample in a study of identical twins. Using its own MiXCR run on the 5' RACE reads, TCRdb lists one record per CDR3 protein. There are about 1.7 million distinct CDR3 sequences in the sample; around a third occur only once, and approximately 0.25% lies in the top ten. The sequenced sample consisted of cord blood. The source is a newborn girl in good health. The CDR3 runs from the conserved cysteine through the conserved F or W. The order of the fields is J gene, D gene, V gene, clone size, CDR3 protein, CDR3 DNA. D genes are given only for firm matches. Size is omitted from some rows. Given values are once, few, many or a class for expanded clones.

>TRBJ1-6|NA|TRBV15|NA
CATSRDINNSPLHF
TGTGCCACCAGCAGGGACATCAATAATTCACCCCTCCACTTT
>TRBJ2-1|TRBD2|TRBV4-1|NA
CASSQLFLAGGKGNEQFF
TGCGCCAGCAGCCAACTGTTCCTAGCGGGAGGGAAAGGGAATGAGCAGTTCTTC
>TRBJ1-6|NA|TRBV20-1|NA
CSATTTGTLHF
TGCAGTGCAACGACCACGGGGACCCTCCACTTT
>TRBJ2-5|TRBD2|TRBV10-2|few
CASSWTSGSEETQYF
TGCGCCAGCAGCTGGACTAGCGGGTCAGAAGAGACCCAGTACTTC
>TRBJ2-3|NA|TRBV9|many
CASSVSSTDTQYF
TGCGCCAGCAGCGTATCTAGCACAGATACGCAGTATTTT
>TRBJ2-7|TRBD2|TRBV20-1|few
CSASRLAATPYEQYF
TGCAGTGCTAGTCGGCTAGCGGCGACTCCCTACGAGCAGTACTTC
>TRBJ1-5|NA|TRBV15|NA
CATSRDQTQWPQHF
TGTGCCACCAGCAGAGATCAAACCCAGTGGCCCCAGCATTTT
>TRBJ1-1|NA|TRBV10-3|few
CAISESQGRDTEAFF
TGTGCCATCAGTGAGTCCCAGGGGAGGGACACTGAAGCTTTCTTT
>TRBJ2-3|TRBD2|TRBV9|NA
CASSPLAGAGTDTQYF
TGTGCCAGCAGCCCATTAGCGGGAGCTGGCACAGATACGCAGTATTTT
>TRBJ2-1|TRBD1|TRBV7-2|few
CASSLVRTGGGNEQFF
TGTGCCAGCAGCTTAGTAAGGACAGGGGGCGGGAATGAGCAGTTCTTC
>TRBJ1-6|NA|TRBV20-1|NA
CSARGEGSYNSPLHF
TGCAGTGCTAGAGGGGAAGGGTCCTATAATTCACCCCTCCACTTT
>TRBJ2-5|TRBD2|TRBV2|NA
CASMGLAGEQYF
TGTGCCAGCATGGGACTAGCCGGTGAGCAGTACTTC
>TRBJ1-1|NA|TRBV3-1|NA
CASSQVRAEAFF
TGTGCCAGCAGCCAAGTGCGGGCGGAAGCTTTCTTT
>TRBJ2-7|TRBD1|TRBV5-6|NA
CASSLWYTGVNEQYF
TGTGCCAGCAGCTTGTGGTATACAGGGGTAAATGAGCAGTACTTC
>TRBJ2-1|TRBD2|TRBV5-5|few
CASSLTSGGATGRRFF
TGTGCCAGCAGCTTGACTAGCGGGGGGGCCACGGGTAGGCGGTTCTTC
>TRBJ2-3|TRBD2|TRBV9|NA
CASSVTSGSKDTQYF
TGTGCCAGCAGCGTGACTAGCGGGAGTAAAGATACGCAGTATTTT
>TRBJ2-3|TRBD2|TRBV10-3|many
CAIRGAGVGDTQYF
TGTGCCATCAGGGGAGCGGGAGTAGGAGATACGCAGTATTTT
>TRBJ2-3|NA|TRBV20-1|few
CSARDSRGTSTDTQYF
TGCAGTGCTAGAGATTCCAGGGGCACTAGCACAGATACGCAGTATTTT
>TRBJ2-3|NA|TRBV20-1|NA
CSARLLALASTDTQYF
TGCAGTGCTAGACTACTGGCCCTAGCTAGCACAGATACGCAGTATTTT
>TRBJ2-7|TRBD2|TRBV5-1|few
CASSVLAGGPYEQYF
TGCGCCAGCAGCGTACTAGCGGGAGGGCCCTACGAGCAGTACTTC
>TRBJ2-1|TRBD2|TRBV15|NA
CATSRTSGGSSYNEQFF
TGTGCCACCAGCAGAACATCGGGGGGTAGCTCCTACAATGAGCAGTTCTTC
>TRBJ2-5|NA|TRBV20-1|few
CSARHHRVSQETQYF
TGCAGTGCTAGACACCACAGGGTTAGCCAAGAGACCCAGTACTTC
>TRBJ2-3|NA|TRBV13|NA
CASSPAVWQGDTQYF
TGTGCCAGCAGCCCCGCGGTCTGGCAAGGAGATACGCAGTATTTT
>TRBJ1-1|NA|TRBV10-3|NA
CAISEFAGSEAFF
TGTGCCATCAGTGAGTTCGCAGGGAGTGAAGCTTTCTTT
>TRBJ2-4|NA|TRBV5-1|NA
CASSKAGRVDIQYF
TGCGCCAGCAGTAAGGCAGGTCGTGTAGACATTCAGTACTTC
>TRBJ2-1|TRBD2|TRBV5-4|NA
CASSLIGLAGGPTRYNEQFF
TGTGCCAGCAGCTTGATAGGACTAGCGGGGGGCCCAACTCGCTACAATGAGCAGTTCTTC
>TRBJ2-1|NA|TRBV9|NA
CASSVGPGQSGNEQFF
TGTGCCAGCAGCGTAGGCCCGGGCCAGAGTGGGAATGAGCAGTTCTTC
>TRBJ1-1|NA|TRBV5-1|few
CASSSLGNTEAFF
TGCGCCAGCAGCTCGCTGGGGAACACTGAAGCTTTCTTT
>TRBJ1-1|NA|TRBV7-9|NA
CASSLEWSGGLEAFF
TGTGCCAGCAGCTTAGAATGGTCGGGGGGTCTTGAAGCTTTCTTT
>TRBJ2-7|TRBD2|TRBV4-1|many
CASSQRRTSGESSYEQYF
TGCGCCAGCAGCCAACGGAGGACTAGCGGGGAAAGCTCCTACGAGCAGTACTTC
>TRBJ2-1|NA|TRBV11-1|NA
CASSPRPWTDPWDYLRYNEQFF
TGTGCCAGCAGCCCCCGTCCCTGGACAGACCCCTGGGACTACCTCAGATACAATGAGCAGTTCTTC
>TRBJ2-1|NA|TRBV7-9|NA
CASSLPAGVNEQFF
TGTGCCAGCAGCTTGCCGGCTGGAGTCAATGAGCAGTTCTTC
>TRBJ2-1|NA|TRBV12-3/TRBV12-4|NA
CASSFRNGNNEQFF
TGTGCCAGCAGTTTTCGGAACGGGAACAATGAGCAGTTCTTC
>TRBJ1-2|TRBD1|TRBV4-2|few
CASSPEGALNYGYTF
TGTGCCAGCAGCCCCGAGGGGGCGCTGAACTATGGCTACACCTTC
>TRBJ1-2|NA|TRBV27|many
CASRPTANYGYTF
TGTGCCAGCCGCCCGACAGCTAACTATGGCTACACCTTC
>TRBJ2-1|NA|TRBV28|few
CASSLWGLAAEQFF
TGTGCCAGCAGTTTATGGGGATTAGCGGCTGAGCAGTTCTTC
>TRBJ1-2|NA|TRBV11-2|NA
CASSLDRMRYGYTF
TGTGCCAGCAGCCTCGACAGGATGCGTTATGGCTACACCTTC
>TRBJ2-1|NA|TRBV4-2|few
CASSQDRSGGPEQFF
TGTGCCAGCAGCCAAGACAGGAGTGGTGGGCCTGAGCAGTTCTTC
>TRBJ2-5|NA|TRBV5-4|few
CASSFRGDETQYF
TGTGCCAGCAGCTTTCGGGGAGACGAGACCCAGTACTTC
>TRBJ2-7|TRBD2|TRBV2|few
CASPGLTYEQYF
TGTGCCAGCCCGGGACTAACCTACGAGCAGTACTTC
>TRBJ2-7|NA|TRBV6-6|NA
CASSYSRSNNEQYF
TGTGCCAGCAGTTACTCCCGCAGCAACAATGAGCAGTACTTC
>TRBJ2-7|TRBD2|TRBV20-1|NA
CSAPRLAGPYEQYF
TGCAGTGCTCCTAGACTAGCGGGGCCCTACGAGCAGTACTTC
>TRBJ1-2|TRBD1|TRBV10-3|NA
CAIRDPTGEKSYTF
TGTGCCATCAGGGACCCGACAGGGGAGAAGAGCTACACCTTC
>TRBJ1-5|TRBD1|TRBV3-1|many
CASSRTGGQPQHF
TGCGCCAGCAGCAGGACAGGAGGTCAGCCCCAGCATTTT
>TRBJ2-1|NA|TRBV20-1|NA
CSGKSWGIARSYNEQFF
TGCAGTGGAAAAAGTTGGGGTATAGCGCGTTCCTACAATGAGCAGTTCTTC
>TRBJ2-7|TRBD2|TRBV7-9|NA
CASKRSAGVSYNEQYF
TGTGCCAGCAAGCGAAGCGCGGGAGTTTCCTACAATGAGCAGTACTTC
>TRBJ1-1|TRBD1|TRBV7-9|NA
CAGTQGAVTEAFF
TGTGCCGGTACCCAGGGGGCGGTCACTGAAGCTTTCTTT
>TRBJ2-7|TRBD2|TRBV12-3/TRBV12-4|many
CASRIGLGLGEQYF
TGTGCCAGCAGAATAGGACTAGGCCTCGGCGAGCAGTACTTC
>TRBJ2-3|NA|TRBV12-3/TRBV12-4|NA
CASSLGLLFTSTDTQYF
TGTGCCAGCAGTTTAGGCCTTTTATTCACTAGCACAGATACGCAGTATTTT
>TRBJ1-1|TRBD1|TRBV27|NA
CASSAGPGQGAFTEAFF
TGTGCCAGCAGTGCAGGCCCGGGACAGGGGGCTTTCACTGAAGCTTTCTTT
>TRBJ2-7|TRBD2|TRBV11-2|NA
CASSLRLAEPSYEQYF
TGTGCCAGCAGCTTAAGGCTAGCGGAACCCTCCTACGAGCAGTACTTC
>TRBJ2-7|NA|TRBV28|many
CASSLTAAYEQYF
TGTGCCAGCAGTTTGACCGCCGCCTACGAGCAGTACTTC
>TRBJ2-1|NA|TRBV21-1|many
CASSGPGTHLNQNEQFF
TGTGCCAGCAGCGGCCCCGGGACGCATCTTAACCAGAATGAGCAGTTCTTC
>TRBJ2-7|NA|TRBV28|few
CASRDKSSYEQYF
TGTGCCAGCCGGGACAAAAGCTCCTACGAGCAGTACTTC
>TRBJ2-3|TRBD2|TRBV5-1|few
CASSFVLAGGYTDTQYF
TGCGCCAGCAGCTTTGTTCTAGCGGGAGGGTACACAGATACGCAGTATTTT
>TRBJ2-1|NA|TRBV5-1|NA
CASSGMFRLVDNEQFF
TGCGCCAGCAGCGGAATGTTCCGACTAGTGGACAATGAGCAGTTCTTC
>TRBJ2-5|NA|TRBV2|many
CASSERATPQETQYF
TGTGCCAGCAGTGAGAGGGCTACCCCACAAGAGACCCAGTACTTC